This TCR beta chain was documented in a study of T cell changes during pregnancy in multiple sclerosis. Germline values: CDR1 SGHTA, CDR2 FQGNSA. This CDR3 comprises 16 residues. V lost 4 bases to trimming and J lost 7 bases, with 20 bases between them. Method: immunoSEQ multiplex PCR; TCRdb's copy keeps in-frame clones and lacks some. The table has about 96,000 clones, over 80% seen once. The V gene is TRBV7-2, the J gene TRBJ2-4, with TRBD2 as a possible D gene (6 bases). The source material was peripheral blood, sampled in the first trimester of pregnancy. The source of this sequence is a female donor with multiple sclerosis, enrolled in a pregnancy study. The CDR3 region is CASSSSSATGRNIQYF. CDR3 bases: TGTGCCAGCAGCTCCTCTAGCGCTACGGGTAGGAACATTCAGTACTTC.